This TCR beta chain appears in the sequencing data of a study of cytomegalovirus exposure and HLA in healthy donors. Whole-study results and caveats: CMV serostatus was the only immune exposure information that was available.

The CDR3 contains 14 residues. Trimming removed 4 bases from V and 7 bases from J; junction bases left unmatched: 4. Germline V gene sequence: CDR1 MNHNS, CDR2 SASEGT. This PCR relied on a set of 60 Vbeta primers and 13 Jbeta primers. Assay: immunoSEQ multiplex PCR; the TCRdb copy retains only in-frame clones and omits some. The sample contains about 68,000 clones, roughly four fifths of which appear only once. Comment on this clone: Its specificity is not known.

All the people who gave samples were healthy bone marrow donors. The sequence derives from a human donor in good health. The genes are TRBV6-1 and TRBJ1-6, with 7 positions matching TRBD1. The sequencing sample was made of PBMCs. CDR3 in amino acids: CASSAQGDNSPLHF. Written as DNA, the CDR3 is TGTGCCAGCAGTGCGCAGGGGGACAATTCACCCCTCCACTTT.